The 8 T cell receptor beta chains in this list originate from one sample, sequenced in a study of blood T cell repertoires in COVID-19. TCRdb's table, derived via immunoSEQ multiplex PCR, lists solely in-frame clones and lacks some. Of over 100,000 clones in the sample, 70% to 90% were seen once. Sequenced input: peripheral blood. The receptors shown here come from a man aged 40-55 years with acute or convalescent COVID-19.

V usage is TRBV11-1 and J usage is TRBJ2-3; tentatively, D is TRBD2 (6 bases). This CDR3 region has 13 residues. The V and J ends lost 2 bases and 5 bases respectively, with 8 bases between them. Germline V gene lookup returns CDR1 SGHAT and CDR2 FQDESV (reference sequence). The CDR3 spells CASSLIAEDTQYF. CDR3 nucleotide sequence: TGTGCCAGCAGCTTAATAGCGGAAGATACGCAGTATTTT.

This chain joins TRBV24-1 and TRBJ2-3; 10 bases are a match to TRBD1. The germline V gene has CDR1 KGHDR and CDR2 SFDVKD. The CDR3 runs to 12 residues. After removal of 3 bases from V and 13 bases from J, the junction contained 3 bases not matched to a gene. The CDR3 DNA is TGTGCCACCAGTGATCCGGGACAGGGGAAGTATTTT. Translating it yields CATSDPGQGKYF.

The CDR3 loop reads CASSLARSGAYNSPLHF. The CDR3 region has the DNA TGTGCCAGCAGCTTAGCGCGGTCAGGGGCCTATAATTCACCCCTCCACTTT. The chain uses TRBV7-6 and TRBJ1-6; D is perhaps TRBD1 (6 bases). CDR1 is SGHVS, CDR2 FNYEAQ, per germline. The germline V and J ends were trimmed by 0 bases and 2 bases, with 11 bases remaining between them. CDR3 size: 17 residues.

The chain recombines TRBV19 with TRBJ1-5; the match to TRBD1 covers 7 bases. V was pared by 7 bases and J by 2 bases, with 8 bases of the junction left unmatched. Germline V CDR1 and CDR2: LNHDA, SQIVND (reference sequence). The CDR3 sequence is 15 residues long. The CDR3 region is CASKATGYGNQPQHF. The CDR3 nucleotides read TGTGCCAGTAAAGCGACAGGGTACGGCAATCAGCCCCAGCATTTT.

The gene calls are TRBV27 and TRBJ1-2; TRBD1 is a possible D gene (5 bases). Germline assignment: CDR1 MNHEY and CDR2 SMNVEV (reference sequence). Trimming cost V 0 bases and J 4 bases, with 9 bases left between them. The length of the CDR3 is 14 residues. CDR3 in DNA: TGTGCCAGCAGTTTATCCGGGGGTAGCTATGGCTACACCTTC. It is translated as CASSLSGGSYGYTF.

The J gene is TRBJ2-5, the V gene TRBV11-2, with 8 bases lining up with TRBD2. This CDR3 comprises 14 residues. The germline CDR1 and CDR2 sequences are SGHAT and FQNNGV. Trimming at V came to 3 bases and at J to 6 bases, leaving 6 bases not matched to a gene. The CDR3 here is CASSFDPGGKTQYF. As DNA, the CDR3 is TGTGCCAGCAGCTTTGACCCGGGAGGGAAGACCCAGTACTTC.

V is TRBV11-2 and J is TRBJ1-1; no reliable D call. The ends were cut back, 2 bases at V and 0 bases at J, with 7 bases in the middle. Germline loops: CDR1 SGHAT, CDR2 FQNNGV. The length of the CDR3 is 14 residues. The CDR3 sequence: CASSLLVVNTEAFF. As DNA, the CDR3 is TGTGCCAGCAGCTTACTAGTGGTGAACACTGAAGCTTTCTTT. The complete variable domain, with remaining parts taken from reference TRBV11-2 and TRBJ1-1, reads EAGVAQSPRYKIIEKRQSVAFWCNPISGHATLYWYQQILGQGPKLLIQFQNNGVVDDSQLPKDRFSAERLKGVDSTLKIQPAKLEDSAVYLCASSLLVVNTEAFFGQGTRLTVV.

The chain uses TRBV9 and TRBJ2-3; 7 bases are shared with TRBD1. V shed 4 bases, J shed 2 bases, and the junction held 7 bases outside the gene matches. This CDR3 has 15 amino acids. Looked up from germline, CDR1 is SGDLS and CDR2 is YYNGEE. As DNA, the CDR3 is TGTGCCAGCAGCCCAGGGACAGACATCACAGATACGCAGTATTTT. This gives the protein CASSPGTDITDTQYF.